The source of this T cell receptor beta chain is a study of blood T cell repertoires in COVID-19. Study details: Collection of acute and convalescent COVID-19 samples took place in the United States, Italy and Spain. T cells, B-cell-depleted T cells, or PBMCs provided the cDNA or gDNA that served as material.

Enrolled during active infection, Seattle patients were then followed longitudinally. The table came from immunoSEQ multiplex PCR; TCRdb's copy has only in-frame clones and leaves some out. The sample comprises 200,000 to 300,000 clones, 65% to 90% of which are singletons, and roughly 5% rests with the top ten. V trimming: 4 bases; J trimming: 2 bases; junction bases outside the gene matches: 2. The germline gives CDR1 MRHNA, CDR2 SNTAGT. CDR3 length: 14 residues. This chain uses TRBV6-4 with TRBJ1-1; 9 positions agree with TRBD1. The sequence was collected from a man aged 50 or older with COVID-19, enrolled during active disease. Specimen: peripheral blood. The CDR3 protein is CASSATGGNTEAFF. CDR3 nucleotides: TGTGCCAGCAGTGCGACAGGGGGAAACACTGAAGCTTTCTTT.